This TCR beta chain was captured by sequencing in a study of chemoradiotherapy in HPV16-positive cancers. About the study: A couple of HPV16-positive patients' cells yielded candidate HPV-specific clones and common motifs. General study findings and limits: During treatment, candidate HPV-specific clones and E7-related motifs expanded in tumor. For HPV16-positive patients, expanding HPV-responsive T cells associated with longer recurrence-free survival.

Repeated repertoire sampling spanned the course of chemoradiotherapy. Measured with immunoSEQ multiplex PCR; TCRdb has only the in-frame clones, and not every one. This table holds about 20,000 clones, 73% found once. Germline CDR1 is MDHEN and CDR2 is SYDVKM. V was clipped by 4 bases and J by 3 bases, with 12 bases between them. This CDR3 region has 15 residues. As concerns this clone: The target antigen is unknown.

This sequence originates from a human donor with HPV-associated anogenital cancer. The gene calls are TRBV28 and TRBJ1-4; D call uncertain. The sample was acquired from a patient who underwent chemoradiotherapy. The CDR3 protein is CASSSLLRANEKLFF. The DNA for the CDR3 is TGTGCCAGCAGTTCCCTCCTGCGGGCTAATGAAAAACTGTTTTTT.